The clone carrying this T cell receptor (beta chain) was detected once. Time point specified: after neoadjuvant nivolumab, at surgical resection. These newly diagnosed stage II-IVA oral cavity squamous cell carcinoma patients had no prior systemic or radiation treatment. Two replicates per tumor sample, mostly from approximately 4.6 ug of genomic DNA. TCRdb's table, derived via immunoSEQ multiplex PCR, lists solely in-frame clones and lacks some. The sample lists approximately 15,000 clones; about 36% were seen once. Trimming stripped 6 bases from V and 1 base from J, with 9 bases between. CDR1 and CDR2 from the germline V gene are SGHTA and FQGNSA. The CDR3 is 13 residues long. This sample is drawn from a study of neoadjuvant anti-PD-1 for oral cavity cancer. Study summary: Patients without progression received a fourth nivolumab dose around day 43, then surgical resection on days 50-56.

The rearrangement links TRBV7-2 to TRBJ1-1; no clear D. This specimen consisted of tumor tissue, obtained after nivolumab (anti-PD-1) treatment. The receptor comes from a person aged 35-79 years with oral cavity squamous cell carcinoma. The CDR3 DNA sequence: TGTGCCAGCAGTACACAAGAGAACACTGAAGCTTTCTTT. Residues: CASSTQENTEAFF.